These 18 T cell receptor beta chains were all obtained from the same sample, sequenced in a study of control samples from healthy donors and cancer patients. Measured with immunoSEQ multiplex PCR; TCRdb has only the in-frame clones, and not every one. The sample includes 100,000 to 110,000 clones, roughly 87% of them seen just once. What was sequenced was blood. These receptors came from a woman in her fifties or sixties in good health.

This rearrangement joins TRBV30 to TRBJ2-5, with 11 bases aligning to TRBD2. This CDR3 spans 14 amino acids. The V segment lost 0 bases and the J segment 6 bases; nucleotides outside the gene matches: 3. Germline V CDR1 and CDR2: GTSNPN, SVGIG (reference sequence). CDR3 sequence: CAWSVSGRAKTQYF. In nucleotides, the CDR3 is TGTGCCTGGAGTGTTAGCGGGAGGGCAAAGACCCAGTACTTC.

The chain combines TRBV15 with TRBJ2-1; D is unresolved. This CDR3 has 13 amino acids. V lost 0 bases and J 10 bases, leaving 10 bases between the germline ends. Germline V lookup: CDR1 LNHNV, CDR2 YYDKDF (reference sequence). The DNA for the CDR3 is TGTGCCACCAGCAGAGATCTGGCTTGGGAGCAGTTCTTC. This gives the protein CATSRDLAWEQFF.

J is TRBJ1-5 and V is TRBV19, with D uncertain. Between the trimmed V and J ends, which lost 5 bases and 6 bases, there was a span of 14 bases. The CDR3 covers 14 residues. The germline V gene has CDR1 LNHDA and CDR2 SQIVND (reference sequence). CDR3 sequence: CASSPRARGQPQHF. The CDR3 DNA sequence: TGTGCCAGTAGTCCCCGGGCCCGCGGTCAGCCCCAGCATTTT.

The chain uses TRBV4-1 and TRBJ2-5; 10 nucleotides match TRBD2. Per the germline V gene, CDR1 is MGHRA and CDR2 is YSYEKL. V dropped 5 bases and J dropped 5; count of bases not matched to a gene: 8. The CDR3 sequence is 15 residues long. The CDR3 region is CASSSTSGGAETQYF. The CDR3 DNA reads as TGCGCCAGCAGCTCCACGAGCGGGGGGGCTGAGACCCAGTACTTC.

The V call is TRBV7-7, the J call TRBJ2-2; D is ambiguous. The V and J ends lost 5 bases and 4 bases respectively, with 14 bases between them. Germline values: CDR1 SSHAT, CDR2 FNYEAQ (reference sequence). The CDR3 is 15 amino acids. As DNA, the CDR3 is TGTGCCAGCAGCGTAGACCCTCTCGGCACCGGGGAGCTGTTTTTT. Residues: CASSVDPLGTGELFF.

The rearrangement uses TRBV24-1 and TRBJ1-3, with D uncertain. Trimming removed 2 bases at V and 4 bases at J, with 8 bases between. The length of the CDR3 is 14 residues. Per the germline V gene, CDR1 is KGHDR and CDR2 is SFDVKD. CDR3 region: CATSDSLRGNTIYF. The CDR3 coding sequence is TGTGCCACCAGTGATTCCCTCCGCGGAAACACCATATATTTT.

V gene TRBV27 combines with J gene TRBJ1-6, with D unclear. The germline V and J ends were trimmed by 4 bases and 1 base, with 11 bases remaining between them. CDR3 length: 16 residues. The germline V gene encodes CDR1 MNHEY and CDR2 SMNVEV (reference sequence). The CDR3: CASSSLAESYNSPLHF. CDR3 DNA: TGTGCCAGCAGTTCTCTGGCCGAGTCCTATAATTCACCCCTCCACTTT.

V usage is TRBV21-1 and J usage is TRBJ2-7; the table's D call of TRBD1 was not tested on the DNA. TRBV21-1 has pseudogene status. CDR3 length: 15 residues. CDR3 region: CATDKPGQESYEQYV. DNA of the CDR3: TGTGCCACCGACAAACCGGGACAGGAGTCCTACGAGCAGTACGTC.

The gene calls are TRBV2 and TRBJ2-1; possibly TRBD2 for D (7 bases). V gave up 10 bases and J gave up 0 bases, with 19 bases separating them. This CDR3 region has 16 residues. CDR1 SNHLY and CDR2 FYNNEI come from the germline V gene. CDR3 nucleotides: TGTGCCACCCCACCTAGCGGACAGAGCTCCTACAATGAGCAGTTCTTC. This encodes CATPPSGQSSYNEQFF.

V usage is TRBV5-1 and J usage is TRBJ2-7; 11 nucleotides line up with TRBD1. This CDR3 comprises 18 residues. From germline, CDR1 is SGHRS and CDR2 YFSETQ. Germline trimming cut 1 base from V and 3 bases from J; bases unmatched to any gene: 12. The CDR3 region has the DNA TGCGCCAGCAGCTTGCGGACAGGGGGCGAGATTCTACGCTACGAGCAGTACTTC. Translation gives CASSLRTGGEILRYEQYF. Full variable domain (rest looked up from reference TRBV5-1 and TRBJ2-7): KAGVTQTPRYLIKTRGQQVTLSCSPISGHRSVSWYQQTPGQGLQFLFEYFSETQRNKGNFPGRFSGRQFSNSRSEMNVSTLELGDSALYLCASSLRTGGEILRYEQYFGPGTRLTVT.

CDR3 residues: CASSWDRVNSPLHF. The CDR3 DNA follows: TGTGCCAGCAGTTGGGACAGGGTGAATTCACCCCTCCACTTT. The chain links TRBV25-1 to TRBJ1-6; 9 nucleotides line up with TRBD1. There are 14 residues in the CDR3. Germline CDR1 is MGHDK and CDR2 is SYGVNS. Trimming at V came to 5 bases and at J to 7 bases, leaving 3 bases not matched to a gene.

The chain combines TRBV7-2 with TRBJ2-3; D unresolved. This CDR3 region has 13 residues. The V gene's germline CDR1 is SGHTA and CDR2 FQGNSA. The V end lost 2 bases, the J end lost 3 bases, and 6 bases lay between the germline ends. The CDR3, as DNA: TGTGCCAGCAGCTTAATATGGACAGATACGCAGTATTTT. As protein: CASSLIWTDTQYF.

The chain recombines TRBV25-1 with TRBJ1-1; D gene uncertain. Trimming removed 5 bases from V and 0 bases from J, with 10 bases in between. Germline CDR1 and CDR2: MGHDK and SYGVNS. This CDR3 spans 14 amino acids. Here the CDR3 reads CASSTLGLNTEAFF. CDR3 DNA sequence: TGTGCCAGCAGTACTTTGGGCTTGAACACTGAAGCTTTCTTT. The full variable domain, completed using reference TRBV25-1 and TRBJ1-1, is EADIYQTPRYLVIGTGKKITLECSQTMGHDKMYWYQQDPGMELHLIHYSYGVNSTEKGDLSSESTVSRIRTEHFPLTLESARPSHTSQYLCASSTLGLNTEAFFGQGTRLTVV.

The chain uses TRBV5-5 and TRBJ1-2; no firm D call. Germline V gene sequence: CDR1 SGHKS, CDR2 YYEKEE (reference sequence). There are 15 residues in the CDR3. The V and J ends lost 3 bases and 4 bases respectively, with 16 bases between them. CDR3 region: CASSSQGDRGYGYTF. The DNA for the CDR3 is TGTGCCAGCAGCTCCCAAGGTGATCGCGGCTATGGCTACACCTTC.

The V and J genes are TRBV18 and TRBJ1-4, with D perhaps TRBD1 (6 bases). The CDR3 is 17 residues long. Per the germline V gene, CDR1 is KGHSH and CDR2 is LQKENI. V gave up 3 bases and J gave up 13 bases, with 27 bases separating them. CDR3 DNA sequence: TGTGCCAGCTCACCGCCAGTAGCGGGGGCGCTCATTAAAGGACTGTTTTTT. This encodes CASSPPVAGALIKGLFF.

CDR3 region: CSAQSTGDPQPQHF. The DNA for the CDR3 is TGCAGCGCCCAATCGACAGGGGATCCGCAGCCCCAGCATTTT. This sequence joins TRBV29-1 and TRBJ1-5; 8 nucleotides align to TRBD1. Germline CDR1 is SQVTM and CDR2 is ANQGSEA. This CDR3 is 14 amino acids long. Unmatched junction bases numbered 12, after V lost 7 bases and J lost 7 bases.

The V gene is TRBV7-3, the J gene TRBJ2-1; maybe TRBD1 (6 bases). The CDR3 is 15 amino acids. The germline CDR1 and CDR2 sequences are SGHTA and FQGTGA. Trimming removed 5 bases at V and 6 bases at J, with 17 bases between. CDR3 DNA sequence: TGTGCCAGCAGCCCACAGGGTTTGGGGAGCAATGAGCAGTTCTTC. Translation: CASSPQGLGSNEQFF.

The chain combines TRBV6-5 with TRBJ2-7; perhaps D is TRBD1 or TRBD2 (5 bases each). CDR1 is MNHEY and CDR2 is SVGAGI in the germline V gene. This CDR3 contains 13 residues. Between the trimmed V and J ends, which lost 8 bases and 3 bases, there was a span of 14 bases. The DNA for the CDR3 is TGTGCCAGCGAGGGTAGGGGTCTCTACGAGCAGTACTTC. Protein: CASEGRGLYEQYF.